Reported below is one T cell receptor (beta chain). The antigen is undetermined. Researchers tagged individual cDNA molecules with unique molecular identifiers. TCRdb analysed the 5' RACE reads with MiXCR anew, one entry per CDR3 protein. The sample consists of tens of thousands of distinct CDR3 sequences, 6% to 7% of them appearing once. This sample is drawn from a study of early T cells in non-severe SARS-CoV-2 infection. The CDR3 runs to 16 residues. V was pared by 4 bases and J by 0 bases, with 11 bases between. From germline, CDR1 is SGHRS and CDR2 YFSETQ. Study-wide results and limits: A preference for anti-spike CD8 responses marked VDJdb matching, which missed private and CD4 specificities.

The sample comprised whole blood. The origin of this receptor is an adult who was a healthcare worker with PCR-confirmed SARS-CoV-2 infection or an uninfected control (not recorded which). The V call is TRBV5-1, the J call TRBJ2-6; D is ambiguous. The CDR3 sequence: CASSQVGSSGANVLTF. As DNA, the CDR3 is TGCGCCAGCAGCCAGGTCGGAAGCTCTGGGGCCAACGTCCTGACTTTC. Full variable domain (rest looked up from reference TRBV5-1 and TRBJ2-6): KAGVTQTPRYLIKTRGQQVTLSCSPISGHRSVSWYQQTPGQGLQFLFEYFSETQRNKGNFPGRFSGRQFSNSRSEMNVSTLELGDSALYLCASSQVGSSGANVLTFGAGSRLTVL.